A single sample gave rise to the 30 T cell receptor beta chains below, sequenced in a study of shared clonotypes between healthy human individuals. Libraries were prepared by immunoSEQ multiplex PCR; TCRdb keeps only in-frame clonotypes and omits some of them. The top ten clones hold under 11% of a sample with hundreds of thousands of clones, 70% to 75% of them seen once. Sequenced sample: memory CD4+ T cells sorted from blood. Subset of the sample: CD45RA-negative fraction. The receptors come from a man aged 30 to 39 in good health.

On this clone itself: Other DNA sequences within the sample encode an identical CDR3. The chain links TRBV4-1 to TRBJ2-7; unclear D gene. V was trimmed by 3 bases and J by 0 bases, leaving 18 bases between them. CDR3 length: 17 amino acids. Germline V gene data show CDR1 as MGHRA and CDR2 as YSYEKL. CDR3 nucleotides: TGCGCCAGCAGCCAGCCCCAAGGGCAGTCTGTCTCCTACGAGCAGTACTTC. It translates to CASSQPQGQSVSYEQYF.

This chain uses TRBV11-2 with TRBJ1-4; D is unresolved. V was clipped by 2 bases and J by 2 bases, with 9 bases between them. This CDR3 comprises 15 residues. The germline CDR1 and CDR2 sequences are SGHAT and FQNNGV. The CDR3 bases are TGTGCCAGCAGCTTATCGGGCGTCACTAATGAAAAACTGTTTTTT. This codes for CASSLSGVTNEKLFF.

The J gene is TRBJ2-1, the V gene TRBV5-4; TRBD2 aligns across 9 bases. V lost 4 bases and J lost 6; bases outside the gene matches: 14. Germline V CDR1 and CDR2: SGHNT, YYREEE (reference sequence). This CDR3 has 17 residues. DNA for the CDR3: TGTGCCAGCAGCACGGTTGGGGCGGGAGGGCCGGGCAATGAGCAGTTCTTC. Translation gives CASSTVGAGGPGNEQFF.

This clone was detected a few times. This rearrangement joins TRBV5-4 to TRBJ2-6; D is uncertain. CDR1 is SGHNT, CDR2 YYREEE, per germline (reference sequence). This CDR3 is built from 18 residues. V was pared by 0 bases and J by 2 bases, with 15 bases between. CDR3 residues: CASSLGGTTMAGANVLTF. The DNA of the CDR3 is TGTGCCAGCAGCTTGGGGGGAACTACTATGGCTGGGGCCAACGTCCTGACTTTC.

This clone came up a few times. This chain links TRBV9 with TRBJ2-1, with TRBD1 matching 7 bases. Germline loops: CDR1 SGDLS, CDR2 YYNGEE. The CDR3 is 14 amino acids. The V gene end was trimmed by 4 bases and the J gene end by 4 bases; junction bases not matched to a gene: 5. In nucleotides, the CDR3 is TGTGCCAGCAGCACACGGACAGGTTACAATGAGCAGTTCTTC. Residues: CASSTRTGYNEQFF.

The V call is TRBV7-2, the J call TRBJ2-7, with 9 bases matching TRBD2. The ends lost 8 bases at V and 3 bases at J; junction bases unmatched: 2. CDR1 SGHTA and CDR2 FQGNSA come from the germline V gene. This CDR3 region has 12 residues. The CDR3 loop is CASGTSRYEQYF. The CDR3 nucleotides are TGTGCCAGCGGGACTAGCCGCTACGAGCAGTACTTC.

The rearrangement uses TRBV4-3 and TRBJ1-1; TRBD1 agrees at 11 bases. This CDR3 has 14 amino acids. CDR1 and CDR2 from the germline V gene are LGHNA and YSLEER. The V segment lost 4 bases and the J segment 10 bases; nucleotides outside the gene matches: 8. CDR3 amino acids: CASSLQDGQGAAFF. Here the CDR3 DNA reads TGCGCCAGCAGCCTCCAAGATGGACAGGGGGCAGCTTTCTTT.

The V gene is TRBV2, the J gene TRBJ2-5; 9 positions match TRBD2. From germline, CDR1 is SNHLY and CDR2 FYNNEI. This CDR3 has 15 amino acids. With V trimmed by 4 bases and J by 4 bases, 7 bases remained unmatched. The CDR3 DNA is TGTGCCAGCAGTGTTGCGGGAGGGAACACAGAGACCCAGTACTTC. This translates into CASSVAGGNTETQYF.

The chain employs TRBV4-3 and TRBJ1-2, with D uncertain. The ends were cut back, 0 bases at V and 6 bases at J, with 20 bases in the middle. This CDR3 contains 17 residues. Looked up from germline, CDR1 is LGHNA and CDR2 is YSLEER. In DNA, the CDR3 is TGCGCCAGCAGCCAAGATCCCCCGGGCGGATGGTTTGATGGCTACACCTTC. This gives the protein CASSQDPPGGWFDGYTF.

A few counts support this clone. V is TRBV4-1 and J is TRBJ2-7; D is perhaps TRBD2 (6 bases). CDR1 is MGHRA, CDR2 YSYEKL, per germline. The CDR3 length is 14 residues. V lost 7 bases and J lost 2, with 15 bases in between. Here the CDR3 reads CASKRGAGPYEQYF. CDR3 in DNA: TGCGCCAGCAAGCGCGGGGCGGGGCCCTACGAGCAGTACTTC.

The CDR3 loop reads CASRSGSSYEQYF. The CDR3 coding sequence is TGTGCCAGCAGGTCCGGGTCTTCCTACGAGCAGTACTTC. The chain joins TRBV7-8 to TRBJ2-7; D remains ambiguous. Per germline, CDR1 SGHVS and CDR2 FQNEAQ. The CDR3 extends over 13 amino acids. Trimming removed 6 bases at V and 1 base at J, with 10 bases between.

The chain uses TRBV7-6 and TRBJ1-1, with 10 bases fitting TRBD1. Germline V gives CDR1 SGHVS, CDR2 FNYEAQ. The CDR3 has 17 residues. The junction had 8 bases not matched to a gene; V was cut back by 4 bases and J by 0 bases. The CDR3 reads CASSSTRDRGMNTEAFF. Written as DNA, the CDR3 is TGTGCCAGCAGCTCCACCCGGGACAGGGGCATGAACACTGAAGCTTTCTTT.

The V call is TRBV5-1, the J call TRBJ1-4; 7 bases are shared with TRBD1. Germline V gives CDR1 SGHRS, CDR2 YFSETQ. Unmatched junction bases numbered 13, after V lost 0 bases and J lost 8 bases. The CDR3 totals 17 residues. The CDR3 nucleotides read TGCGCCAGCAGCTTGGGGATACTGACAGGGCGAGGCGAAAAACTGTTTTTT. This gives the protein CASSLGILTGRGEKLFF. Supplemented by reference TRBV5-1 and TRBJ1-4, the full variable domain reads KAGVTQTPRYLIKTRGQQVTLSCSPISGHRSVSWYQQTPGQGLQFLFEYFSETQRNKGNFPGRFSGRQFSNSRSEMNVSTLELGDSALYLCASSLGILTGRGEKLFFGSGTQLSVL.

The chain combines TRBV28 with TRBJ2-7; the D gene could be TRBD1 or TRBD2 (7 bases each). V was cut by 8 bases and J by 4 bases, with 15 bases left in between. This CDR3 is 13 amino acids long. Germline values: CDR1 MDHEN, CDR2 SYDVKM. CDR3 in amino acids: CASQGGGTYEQYF. The CDR3 DNA follows: TGTGCCAGCCAGGGAGGGGGCACGTACGAGCAGTACTTC. The full variable domain, its missing parts supplied by reference TRBV28 and TRBJ2-7, is DVKVTQSSRYLVKRTGEKVFLECVQDMDHENMFWYRQDPGLGLRLIYFSYDVKMKEKGDIPEGYSVSREKKERFSLILESASTNQTSMYLCASQGGGTYEQYFGPGTRLTVT.

The chain is built from TRBV7-6 and TRBJ2-5; TRBD1 is a possible D gene (6 bases). Trimming removed 1 base at V and 6 bases at J, with 9 bases between. The CDR3 loop spans 13 amino acids. CDR1 is SGHVS and CDR2 is FNYEAQ in the germline V gene. The CDR3 DNA reads TGTGCCAGCAGCTTAGGGCAGGGGCAGACCCAGTACTTC. Its protein is CASSLGQGQTQYF.

This chain links TRBV6-1 with TRBJ2-3, with 11 nucleotides matching TRBD2. The V and J ends lost 5 bases and 1 base, in that order; junction bases with no gene match: 2. Germline V gives CDR1 MNHNS, CDR2 SASEGT. This CDR3 comprises 15 residues. DNA for the CDR3: TGTGCCAGCAGTACGGGACTAGCGGGCACAGATACGCAGTATTTT. The encoded protein is CASSTGLAGTDTQYF.

This clone was detected a few times. The V call is TRBV5-5, the J call TRBJ2-5; tentative D call: TRBD2 (6 bases). V lost 5 bases and J 4 bases, leaving 18 bases between the germline ends. The CDR3 is 15 amino acids. Germline V gives CDR1 SGHKS, CDR2 YYEKEE (reference sequence). Here the CDR3 reads CASSRAFSGSETQYF. CDR3 DNA sequence: TGTGCCAGCAGTCGCGCGTTTAGCGGTTCAGAGACCCAGTACTTC.

The V gene is TRBV5-1, the J gene TRBJ2-3; tentatively, D is TRBD1 (5 bases). The CDR3 spans 15 residues. Per the germline V gene, CDR1 is SGHRS and CDR2 is YFSETQ. Trimming left V 0 bases short and J 3 bases short, with 11 bases between. The CDR3 region is CASSLAAGLTDTQYF. The CDR3 DNA sequence: TGCGCCAGCAGCTTGGCGGCAGGGCTAACAGATACGCAGTATTTT.

The gene calls are TRBV15 and TRBJ2-7; D is unclear. Germline CDR1 is LNHNV and CDR2 is YYDKDF (reference sequence). Trimming removed 0 bases from V and 4 bases from J, with 4 bases in between. CDR3 size: 12 residues. CDR3: CATSRDGYEQYF. The DNA for the CDR3 is TGTGCCACCAGCAGAGATGGGTACGAGCAGTACTTC.

The rearrangement joins TRBV28 to TRBJ2-2; no reliable D call. V lost 1 base to trimming and J lost 2 bases, with 14 bases between them. The germline V gene has CDR1 MDHEN and CDR2 SYDVKM. This CDR3 region has 17 residues. In DNA form, the CDR3 reads TGTGCCAGCAGTTTATCGGCCGGACGGACCAACACCGGGGAGCTGTTTTTT. Translating gives CASSLSAGRTNTGELFF.

CDR3 coding DNA: TGCGCCAGCAGCTTGCCGATCAACCCCTCCGGGGAGCTGTTTTTT. Amino acids: CASSLPINPSGELFF. The genes are TRBV5-1 and TRBJ2-2; D is undetermined. CDR1 is SGHRS and CDR2 is YFSETQ in the germline V gene. The V and J ends lost 1 base and 6 bases respectively, with 13 bases between them. This CDR3 has 15 residues.

This chain joins TRBV10-3 and TRBJ2-7, with D possibly matching TRBD2 (5 bases). The ends were cut back, 10 bases at V and 6 bases at J, with 16 bases in the middle. Per germline, CDR1 ENHRY and CDR2 SYGVKD. The CDR3 runs 12 residues. The CDR3 spells CATVAFLGEQYF. CDR3 sequence (DNA): TGTGCCACCGTAGCGTTCTTAGGCGAGCAGTACTTC.

The chain recombines TRBV28 with TRBJ1-2; the D gene is possibly TRBD1 (6 bases). V was trimmed by 10 bases and J by 2 bases, leaving 14 bases between them. Germline V lookup: CDR1 MDHEN, CDR2 SYDVKM. The CDR3 extends over 13 amino acids. The chain's CDR3 is CAIQPTGNYGYTF. DNA for the CDR3: TGTGCCATCCAACCAACAGGGAACTATGGCTACACCTTC.

This clone showed up just a few times. This chain joins TRBV6-1 and TRBJ2-2; tentative D call: TRBD2 (6 bases). Germline V lookup: CDR1 MNHNS, CDR2 SASEGT. The length of the CDR3 is 14 residues. Trimming took off 8 bases at V and 2 bases at J, with 12 bases between the two ends. CDR3 sequence (DNA): TGTGCCAGCGGGTTAGCGGCAAACACCGGGGAGCTGTTTTTT. It specifies CASGLAANTGELFF.

This clone has more than one count but fewer than ten. This chain connects TRBV7-2 to TRBJ1-5; no definite D call. The CDR3 covers 13 residues. Germline V gives CDR1 SGHTA, CDR2 FQGNSA. Trimming removed 6 bases from V and 2 bases from J, with 8 bases in between. This CDR3 is CASSPAGNQPQHF. The CDR3 DNA reads as TGTGCCAGCAGTCCCGCGGGCAATCAGCCCCAGCATTTT.

The rearrangement links TRBV18 to TRBJ2-5; perhaps TRBD1 as D (5 bases). V was cut by 3 bases and J by 3 bases, with 8 bases left in between. This CDR3 comprises 13 residues. Looked up from germline, CDR1 is KGHSH and CDR2 is LQKENI. CDR3 nucleotides: TGTGCCAGCTCACCGAGACAGAAAGAGACCCAGTACTTC. It specifies CASSPRQKETQYF.

This clone has more than one count but fewer than ten. The chain uses TRBV18 and TRBJ2-5, with D hard to call. Germline V lookup: CDR1 KGHSH, CDR2 LQKENI. V lost 2 bases and J lost 4, with 5 bases in between. The CDR3 contains 12 residues. This CDR3 reads CASSPGLETQYF. CDR3 bases: TGTGCCAGCTCACCAGGGTTAGAGACCCAGTACTTC. The full variable domain, rest sourced from reference TRBV18 and TRBJ2-5, is NAGVMQNPRHLVRRRGQEARLRCSPMKGHSHVYWYRQLPEEGLKFMVYLQKENIIDESGMPKERFSAEFPKEGPSILRIQQVVRGDSAAYFCASSPGLETQYFGPGTRLLVL.

This rearrangement joins TRBV2 to TRBJ1-1; 9 positions agree with TRBD1. The ends lost 6 bases at V and 4 bases at J; junction bases unmatched: 6. The CDR3 is made up of 14 amino acids. Looked up from germline, CDR1 is SNHLY and CDR2 is FYNNEI. CDR3 sequence reads: CASRGTGTGTEAFF. The CDR3 coding sequence is TGTGCCAGCAGAGGGACAGGGACGGGCACTGAAGCTTTCTTT. The full variable domain, with the rest looked up from reference TRBV2 and TRBJ1-1, is EPEVTQTPSHQVTQMGQEVILRCVPISNHLYFYWYRQILGQKVEFLVSFYNNEISEKSEIFDDQFSVERPDGSNFTLKIRSTKLEDSAMYFCASRGTGTGTEAFFGQGTRLTVV.

The chain joins TRBV2 to TRBJ2-5, with D tentatively TRBD2 (5 bases). Germline CDR1 and CDR2: SNHLY and FYNNEI. CDR3 length: 13 residues. The germline V and J ends were trimmed by 9 bases and 5 bases, with 16 bases remaining between them. The CDR3: CARAGGGGETQYF. CDR3 in DNA: TGTGCCAGGGCGGGCGGAGGCGGGGAGACCCAGTACTTC.

The chain uses TRBV5-1 and TRBJ2-5; D is perhaps TRBD2 (6 bases). The CDR3 totals 13 residues. The ends were cut back, 2 bases at V and 2 bases at J, with 7 bases in the middle. Looked up from germline, CDR1 is SGHRS and CDR2 is YFSETQ. The CDR3 region has the DNA TGCGCCAGCAGCTTCGGGACTCAAGAGACCCAGTACTTC. Amino acids: CASSFGTQETQYF.